This T cell receptor beta chain was profiled in a study of blood T cell repertoires in COVID-19. For the study at large: COVID-19 samples from acute and convalescent phases originated in the United States, Italy and Spain.

TCRdb's copy holds only in-frame clones and misses some; the assay was immunoSEQ multiplex PCR. The sample lists around 260,000 clones, around 88% occurring once. Trimming took off 5 bases at V and 0 bases at J, with 14 bases between the two ends. CDR3 length: 15 residues. Looked up from germline, CDR1 is SGHNT and CDR2 is YYREEE (reference sequence). Sequences were obtained from peripheral blood. The clonotype originates from a man aged 25 to 40 with active or convalescent COVID-19. This sequence joins TRBV5-4 and TRBJ1-1, with D uncertain. As DNA, the CDR3 is TGTGCCAGCAGTTCTCTTCAGAAAATGAACACTGAAGCTTTCTTT. This sequence encodes CASSSLQKMNTEAFF.